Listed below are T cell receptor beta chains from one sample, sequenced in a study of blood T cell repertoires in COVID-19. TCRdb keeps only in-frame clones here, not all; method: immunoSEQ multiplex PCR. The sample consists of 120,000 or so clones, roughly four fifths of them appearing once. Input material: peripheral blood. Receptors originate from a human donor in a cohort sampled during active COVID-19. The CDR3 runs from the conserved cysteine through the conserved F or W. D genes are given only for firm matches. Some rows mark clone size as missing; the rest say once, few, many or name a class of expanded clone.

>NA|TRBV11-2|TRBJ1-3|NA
CASSAPLRYGNTIYF
TGTGCCAGCAGCGCCCCGCTGCGGTATGGAAACACCATATATTTT
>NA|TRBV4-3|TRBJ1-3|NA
CASSQVSGPGNTIYF
TGCGCCAGCAGCCAAGTAAGCGGCCCTGGAAACACCATATATTTT
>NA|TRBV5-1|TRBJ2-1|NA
CASSPTSTGTYNEQFF
TGCGCCAGCAGCCCGACCTCGACAGGAACTTACAATGAGCAGTTCTTC
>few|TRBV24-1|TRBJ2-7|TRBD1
CATSALTGGSYEQYF
TGTGCCACCAGTGCCCTGACAGGGGGATCCTACGAGCAGTACTTC
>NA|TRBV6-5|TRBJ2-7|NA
CASSYSAGVSYEQYF
TGTGCCAGCAGTTACTCAGCTGGAGTCTCCTACGAGCAGTACTTC
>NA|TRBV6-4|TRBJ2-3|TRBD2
CASSMRLAGGPSSTDTQYF
TGTGCCAGCAGTATGCGACTAGCGGGGGGCCCTTCGAGCACAGATACGCAGTATTTT
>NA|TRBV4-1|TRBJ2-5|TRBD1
CASSQLGQGQETQYF
TGCGCCAGCAGCCAACTGGGACAGGGCCAAGAGACCCAGTACTTC
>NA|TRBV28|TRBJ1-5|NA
CATRGGYSNQPQHF
TGTGCCACCAGAGGGGGTTATAGCAATCAGCCCCAGCATTTT
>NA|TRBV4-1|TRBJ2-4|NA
CASSQEFAGVENIQYF
TGCGCCAGCAGCCAAGAATTCGCCGGGGTAGAAAACATTCAGTACTTC
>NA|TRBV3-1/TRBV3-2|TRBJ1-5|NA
CASSQEGAPHQPQHF
TGTGCCAGCAGCCAAGAAGGAGCACCGCATCAGCCCCAGCATTTT
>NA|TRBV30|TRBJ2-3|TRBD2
CAWSLAGGSGTQYF
TGTGCCTGGAGCCTAGCGGGGGGCTCCGGTACGCAGTATTTT
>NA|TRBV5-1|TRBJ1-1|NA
CASKGEGNTEAFF
TGCGCCAGTAAGGGGGAGGGGAACACTGAAGCTTTCTTT
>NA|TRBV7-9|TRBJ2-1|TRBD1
CASSLVPGGVNNEQFF
TGTGCCAGCAGCTTAGTTCCAGGGGGCGTAAACAATGAGCAGTTCTTC
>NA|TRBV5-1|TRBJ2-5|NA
CASSLDEAQETQYF
TGCGCCAGCAGCTTGGACGAGGCCCAAGAGACCCAGTACTTC
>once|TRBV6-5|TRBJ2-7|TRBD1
CASRIGTGGTYEQYF
TGTGCCAGCAGGATAGGGACAGGGGGCACCTACGAGCAGTACTTC
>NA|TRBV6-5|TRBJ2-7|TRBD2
CASSWDSGDAYEQYF
TGTGCCAGCAGTTGGGATAGCGGGGATGCCTACGAGCAGTACTTC
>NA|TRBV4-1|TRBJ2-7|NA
CASSQDWPGESYEQYF
TGCGCCAGCAGCCAAGATTGGCCAGGGGAATCCTACGAGCAGTACTTC
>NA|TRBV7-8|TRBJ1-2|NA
CASSPQGLGGDYGYTF
TGTGCCAGCAGCCCACAGGGTTTGGGTGGTGACTATGGCTACACCTTC
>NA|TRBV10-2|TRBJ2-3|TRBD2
CASSEFLAGSSNTQYF
TGCGCCAGCAGTGAGTTTTTAGCGGGGAGCTCAAATACGCAGTATTTT
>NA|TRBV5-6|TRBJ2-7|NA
CASSFQGFDEQYF
TGTGCCAGCAGCTTTCAGGGGTTCGACGAGCAGTACTTC
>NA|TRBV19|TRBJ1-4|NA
CASNTDSNEKLFF
TGTGCCAGTAATACAGACAGTAATGAAAAACTGTTTTTT
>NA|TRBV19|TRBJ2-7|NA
CASSAQGSEQYF
TGTGCCAGTAGTGCACAGGGATCCGAGCAGTACTTC
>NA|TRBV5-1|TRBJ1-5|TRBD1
CASSLGQGDNQPQHF
TGCGCCAGCAGTCTCGGACAGGGAGACAATCAGCCCCAGCATTTT
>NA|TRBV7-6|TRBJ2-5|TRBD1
CASSSHLTGGKETQYF
TGTGCCAGCAGCTCGCATCTCACAGGGGGCAAAGAGACCCAGTACTTC
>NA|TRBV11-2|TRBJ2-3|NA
CASSLVADTQYF
TGTGCCAGCAGCTTAGTAGCAGATACGCAGTATTTT
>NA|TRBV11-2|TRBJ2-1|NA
CASSSKFSYSYNEQFF
TGTGCCAGCAGCTCCAAATTCAGTTACAGCTACAATGAGCAGTTCTTC
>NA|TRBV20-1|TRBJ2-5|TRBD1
CSASKRDRGRVETQYF
TGCAGTGCTAGTAAACGGGACAGGGGGCGGGTGGAGACCCAGTACTTC
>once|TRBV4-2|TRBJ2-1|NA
CASSQDHQEPGNEQFF
TGTGCCAGCAGCCAAGATCATCAGGAACCCGGCAATGAGCAGTTCTTC
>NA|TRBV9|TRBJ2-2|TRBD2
CASSVEGRGNTGELFF
TGTGCCAGCAGCGTAGAGGGGAGGGGGAACACCGGGGAGCTGTTTTTT
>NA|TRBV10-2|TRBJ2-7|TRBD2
CASSEASGGSEQYF
TGCGCCAGCAGTGAGGCTAGCGGGGGGAGCGAGCAGTACTTC
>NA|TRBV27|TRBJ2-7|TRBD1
CASSSWTGPAYEQYF
TGTGCCAGCAGTTCCTGGACAGGGCCCGCCTACGAGCAGTACTTC
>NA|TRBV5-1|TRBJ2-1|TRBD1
CASSTGGRNVDEQFF
TGCGCCAGCAGTACAGGGGGGAGAAATGTGGATGAGCAGTTCTTC
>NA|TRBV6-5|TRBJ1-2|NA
CASRQTGMDYGYTF
TGTGCCAGCAGGCAAACAGGGATGGATTATGGCTACACCTTC
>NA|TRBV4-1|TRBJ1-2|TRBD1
CASSPGTGGFRGYTF
TGCGCCAGCAGCCCCGGGACAGGGGGCTTTAGGGGCTACACCTTC
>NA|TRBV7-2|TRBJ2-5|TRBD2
CASSSLAGEETQYF
TGTGCCAGCAGCTCACTAGCGGGGGAAGAGACCCAGTACTTC
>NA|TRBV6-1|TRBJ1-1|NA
CASSDWGVNTEAFF
TGTGCCAGCAGTGATTGGGGGGTCAACACTGAAGCTTTCTTT
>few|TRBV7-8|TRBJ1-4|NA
CASSLTEAGEKLFF
TGTGCCAGCAGCCTCACAGAGGCGGGGGAAAAACTGTTTTTT
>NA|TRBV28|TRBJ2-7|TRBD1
CASSLGRGLREQYF
TGTGCCAGCAGTCTCGGCAGGGGGCTGCGCGAGCAGTACTTC
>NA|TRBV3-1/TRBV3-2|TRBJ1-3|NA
CASSQAWDWTEFGNTIYF
TGTGCCAGCAGCCAGGCATGGGATTGGACAGAGTTTGGAAACACCATATATTTT
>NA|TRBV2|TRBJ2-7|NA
CASSDWGVGYEQYF
TGTGCCAGCAGTGACTGGGGGGTGGGCTACGAGCAGTACTTC
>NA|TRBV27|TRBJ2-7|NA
CASSLSGAGYPYEQYF
TGTGCCAGCAGTTTATCAGGCGCGGGATACCCCTACGAGCAGTACTTC